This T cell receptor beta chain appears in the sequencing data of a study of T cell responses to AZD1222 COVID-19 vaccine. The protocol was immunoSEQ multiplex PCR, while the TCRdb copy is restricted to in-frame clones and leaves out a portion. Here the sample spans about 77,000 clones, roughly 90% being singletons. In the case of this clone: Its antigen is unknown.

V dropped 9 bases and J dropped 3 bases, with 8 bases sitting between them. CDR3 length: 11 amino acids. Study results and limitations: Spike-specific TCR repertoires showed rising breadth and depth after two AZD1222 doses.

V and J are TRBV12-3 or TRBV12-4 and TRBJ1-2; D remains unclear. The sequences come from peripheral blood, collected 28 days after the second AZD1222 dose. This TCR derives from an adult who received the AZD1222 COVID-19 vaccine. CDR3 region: CASNRDYGYTF. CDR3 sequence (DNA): TGTGCCAGTAATAGGGACTATGGCTACACCTTC.